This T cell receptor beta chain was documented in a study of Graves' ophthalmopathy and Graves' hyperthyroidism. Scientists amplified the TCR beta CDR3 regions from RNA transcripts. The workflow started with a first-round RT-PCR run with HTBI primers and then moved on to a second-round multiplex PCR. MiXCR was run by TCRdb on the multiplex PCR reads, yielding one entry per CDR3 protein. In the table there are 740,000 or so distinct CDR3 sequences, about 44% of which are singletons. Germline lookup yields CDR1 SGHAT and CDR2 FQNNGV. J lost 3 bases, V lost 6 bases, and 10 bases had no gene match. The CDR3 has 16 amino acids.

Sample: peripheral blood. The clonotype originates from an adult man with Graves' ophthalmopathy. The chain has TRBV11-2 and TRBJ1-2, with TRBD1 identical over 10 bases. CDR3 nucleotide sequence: TGTGCCAGCAGTTTGTTCGGGACAGGGGATCACTATGGCTACACCTTC. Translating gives CASSLFGTGDHYGYTF.